The sequence of this T cell receptor (beta chain) was determined in a study of T cells in Graves' hyperthyroidism and ophthalmopathy. RNA transcripts yielded amplified TCR beta CDR3 regions. Primed by the HTBI set, a first-round RT-PCR was run on the TCR CDR3. TCRdb analysed the multiplex PCR reads with MiXCR anew, one entry per CDR3 protein. The sample consists of roughly 45,000 distinct CDR3 sequences, roughly 50% of them appearing once. This CDR3 contains 17 residues. With 0 bases clipped from V and 4 bases from J, the junction kept 7 bases outside the gene matches. Germline CDR1 MNHEY, CDR2 SVGAGI.

Sequenced material: peripheral blood or thyroid tissue (not recorded which). The TCR comes from a woman aged 45-59 years with Graves' hyperthyroidism. The genes are TRBV6-5 and TRBJ1-5; 9 bases agree with TRBD1. CDR3 in amino acids: CASSYSESGTGNQPQHF. The DNA of the CDR3 is TGTGCCAGCAGTTACTCGGAGTCCGGGACAGGGAATCAGCCCCAGCATTTT.